The clone carrying this T cell receptor (beta chain) came up a few times. The antigen is undetermined. The data were obtained in a study of CD8 T cells in ankylosing spondylitis. General study points: Reportedly, significant enrichment of disease-linked clones occurred in matched ankylosing spondylitis synovial fluid. Typical of ankylosing spondylitis blood, it appeared, was a TCR beta motif of roughly eight highly homologous variants.

The trim removed 3 bases at V and 1 base at J, leaving 0 bases unmatched. The CDR3 runs 15 residues. Per the germline V gene, CDR1 is MGHRA and CDR2 is YSYEKL. The TCR beta libraries were generated through quantitative 5'-RACE incorporating molecular barcodes. TCRdb re-derived calls from the 5' RACE reads in MiXCR, one entry per CDR3 protein. The data show about 750,000 distinct CDR3 sequences, with 15% to 20% seen just once and 15% to 20% held by the top ten. The chain uses TRBV4-1 and TRBJ2-4; 10 bases fit TRBD1. Material: blood, either unsorted or a sorted T cell fraction (not recorded which). The TCR comes from a male donor with ankylosing spondylitis. CDR3 sequence: CASSQGQGAKNIQYF. Here the CDR3 DNA reads TGCGCCAGCAGCCAGGGACAGGGGGCCAAAAACATTCAGTACTTC.